Below are 8 T cell receptor beta chains sequenced from a single sample in a study of blood T cells in healthy people across ages. Primed by a sample-barcoded 5' primer and a J-beta primer mix, a second PCR proceeded for roughly 6 to 12 cycles. TCRdb ran MiXCR on the 5' RACE reads and lists one entry per CDR3 protein. The sample includes 650,000 to 700,000 distinct CDR3 sequences, roughly half of them seen just once. The sequencing input was blood. The receptors derive from an elderly woman in good health.

The sample holds a few counts of this clonotype. The gene calls are TRBV29-1 and TRBJ2-7, with a weak D call TRBD2 (6 bases). The V gene lost 4 bases and the J gene lost 2 bases, with 9 bases spanning the gap. Germline V lookup: CDR1 SQVTM, CDR2 ANQGSEA. There are 12 residues in the CDR3. CDR3 amino acids: CSVGRGPYEQYF. The DNA for the CDR3 is TGCAGCGTTGGGCGGGGCCCCTACGAGCAGTACTTC.

The chain joins TRBV11-1 to TRBJ2-7, with TRBD1 as a possible D gene (6 bases). The V and J ends lost 2 bases and 10 bases respectively, with 21 bases between them. From germline, CDR1 is SGHAT and CDR2 FQDESV (reference sequence). The CDR3 runs to 15 residues. The CDR3 spells CASSLYTGTKEAQYF. The CDR3 nucleotides read TGTGCCAGCAGCTTATACACCGGGACAAAAGAGGCCCAGTACTTC.

The J gene is TRBJ2-7, the V gene TRBV4-2; D could derive from TRBD1 or TRBD2 (6 bases each). Trimming pared 4 bases from V and 5 bases from J, leaving 18 bases between. Germline CDR1 is LGHNA and CDR2 is YNFKEQ. The CDR3 consists of 15 residues. The CDR3 here is CASSRETGAPNEQYF. The DNA for the CDR3 is TGTGCCAGCAGCCGGGAGACGGGGGCCCCGAACGAGCAGTACTTC.

The chain uses TRBV29-1 and TRBJ1-2; 12 bases fit TRBD1. Germline V CDR1 and CDR2: SQVTM, ANQGSEA. The CDR3 has 17 residues. V shed 2 bases and J 2 bases; nucleotides not matched to a gene: 9. Here the CDR3 DNA reads TGCAGCGTTGAAAGTGCGGGACAGGGGGCATGGAACTATGGCTACACCTTC. Encoded protein: CSVESAGQGAWNYGYTF.

The rearrangement joins TRBV20-1 to TRBJ2-5; 8 positions agree with TRBD1. The CDR3 length is 15 residues. Germline-derived CDR1 and CDR2 are DFQATT and SNEGSKA (reference sequence). J lost 5 bases, V lost 8 bases, and 16 bases had no gene match. CDR3 coding DNA: TGCAGTCTGGCTGCAGGGGGCGCTTTTTCGGAGACCCAGTACTTC. Translating it yields CSLAAGGAFSETQYF.

This clonotype was observed many times. This chain connects TRBV7-2 to TRBJ2-6, with no clear D. Germline V gene data show CDR1 as SGHTA and CDR2 as FQGNSA. Deletions cut 4 bases from V and 0 bases from J, with 10 bases between. The length of the CDR3 is 16 residues. CDR3 sequence (DNA): TGTGCCAGCAGCTCAGTAATGGGCTCTGGGGCCAACGTCCTGACTTTC. Its protein product is CASSSVMGSGANVLTF.

Concerning this clonotype: A clone one base away is much larger, so this may be a read error. The CDR3 DNA follows: TGCAGTGCTAGAGATGGGTCAGGGGGTTTTGGCAATGAGCAGTTCTTC. Encoded protein: CSARDGSGGFGNEQFF. The V gene is TRBV20-1, the J gene TRBJ2-1; 7 bases are shared with TRBD1. CDR1 is DFQATT, CDR2 SNEGSKA, per germline (reference sequence). Unmatched junction bases numbered 11, after V lost 0 bases and J lost 6 bases. This CDR3 has 16 residues.

This clonotype was seen ten or more times. The chain carries TRBV7-2 and TRBJ2-3; the match to TRBD2 covers 7 bases. Germline trimming cut 6 bases from V and 4 bases from J; bases unmatched to any gene: 4. From germline, CDR1 is SGHTA and CDR2 FQGNSA. The CDR3 contains 13 residues. The CDR3 region is CASSLSGADTQYF. The CDR3 DNA is TGTGCCAGCAGTTTGAGCGGGGCAGATACGCAGTATTTT. The full variable domain, with the rest looked up from reference TRBV7-2 and TRBJ2-3, is GAGVSQSPSNKVTEKGKDVELRCDPISGHTALYWYRQSLGQGLEFLIYFQGNSAPDKSGLPSDRFSAERTGGSVSTLTIQRTQQEDSAVYLCASSLSGADTQYFGPGTRLTVL.